The clone carrying this T cell receptor beta chain was detected only once. Methods used by the authors: Reference gene primer amplification gave estimated nucleated cell counts. The assay was immunoSEQ multiplex PCR, and TCRdb's table has in-frame clones only and misses some. V, J and clone size derive from that table, while D and trimming were established from the DNA sequence. The table lists fewer than 75,000 clones, over 75% of them singletons. This sample is drawn from a study of blood T cell repertoires in COVID-19. Overall study context: The origin of the acute and convalescent COVID-19 samples was the United States, Italy and Spain. PBMCs, B-cell-depleted T cells, or T cells were the source of the cDNA or gDNA that made up the material.

This CDR3 region has 14 residues. Germline CDR1 is MGHDK and CDR2 is SYGVNS. Trimming removed 3 bases from V and 7 bases from J; junction bases left unmatched: 7. The TCR comes from a man between 65 and 80 years old with acute or convalescent COVID-19. This sequence joins TRBV25-1 and TRBJ1-2, with 8 bases identical to TRBD1. The sequenced sample consisted of peripheral blood. CDR3 in amino acids: CASSDPGQGGGYTF. Written as DNA, the CDR3 is TGTGCCAGCAGTGACCCCGGACAGGGCGGTGGCTACACCTTC.